The entry below gives a single T cell receptor (beta chain) sequence along with its context. The target of this receptor is not known. Base qualities were left out, and no much larger clone turns up one base away. This entry is derived from a study of cytotoxic CD8 clonotypes in ibrutinib-treated CLL (dated by TCRdb to 2020 to 2023). About the full investigation: The cohort included some 14 treatment-naive and 11 to 12 relapsed/refractory patients; about 17 were IGHV unmutated. Responses were partial in approximately 24 patients and complete in 2; after median around 72 months follow-up, some 15 stayed in remission and some twelve progressed. Response samples were taken after a median of roughly a year on treatment, ranging from roughly 6 to 36 months. An average of approximately 260,000 productive templates and some 100,000 productive rearrangements was obtained per sample. Longitudinal samples were obtainable from about 30% of the roughly 90 participants in the trial. Cryopreserved peripheral blood mononuclear cells were obtained before treatment, at response, and at either sustained remission or disease progression. Every sample from remission and from progressive disease was obtained while the patients were still on ibrutinib. Broad study findings and their caveats: Clonality increased at ibrutinib response, stayed stable in sustained remission, and fell back toward baseline at progression. Sustained-remission and progressing patients did not have matched sampling times, and lymph node repertoires were not examined. Public clonotypes were rare and either shrank or stayed stable during treatment, and the rise in clonality at ibrutinib response reflected expansion of private clonotypes. Baseline clonality was found to be higher than that of age-matched healthy donors and was strongly correlated with circulating CD8+ T-cell counts.

A MiSeq instrument was used for deep resolution sequencing, which targeted depths ranging from 1 in 1 million up to 1 in 200,000 T cells, with coverage averaging 10x for each clonotype. The immunoSEQ hsTCRB Kit was used to generate TCR beta libraries. The published analysis was carried out like this. ImmunoSEQ Data Assistant and ImmunoSEQ Analyzer were used for data analysis, and V, D and J genes were assigned according to IMGT definitions. Clonality was computed as one minus normalized Shannon entropy of productive rearrangement frequencies, ranging from 0 to 1. Public clonotype analysis was restricted to overrepresented clonotypes comprising at least 0.05% of each patient's repertoire. Repertoires from approximately 12 age-matched healthy donors in immuneACCESS were used as clonality controls. This immuneACCESS table, as held by TCRdb, lists in-frame sequences with V and J called but not all clones. Of the missing ones, under half trace to an unresolved V gene in checked studies; the others have no known cause. V and J calls plus clone size are reproduced from that table; the DNA served to infer D and trimming. The sample profile shows 100,000 to 150,000 clones; approximately 85% of them were found once. The ten largest clonotypes hold about 2.1% of the sample.

Taken from cysteine to phenylalanine, the CDR3 has 15 residues. The retained sequence is limited to the CDR3, 45 bases, with the frame set at the first base. The germline V gene (reference sequence) provides CDR1 LNHDA and CDR2 SQIVND. Germline trimming: 8 bases from V, 4 bases from J; junction bases outside gene matches: 13. Taken with the paper, the label for time point translates to: around 2 years on ibrutinib. For TCR beta library preparation, roughly 2.2 micrograms of genomic DNA were isolated from cryopreserved PBMCs. High-throughput TCR beta sequencing was performed on longitudinal blood samples from CLL patients receiving ibrutinib monotherapy. The patients were enrolled in a single-center, open-label phase 2 trial of ibrutinib monotherapy.

This specimen was PBMCs, taken after 24 months of ibrutinib treatment. The sequence came from a human donor with chronic lymphocytic leukemia. The chain is assembled from TRBV19 and TRBJ1-2; 7 bases in the junction line up with TRBD1. At the DNA level, the sequence is TGTGCCAGTCGCGTGACAGGGAAGAGTACCTATGGCTACACCTTC. It is translated as CASRVTGKSTYGYTF.